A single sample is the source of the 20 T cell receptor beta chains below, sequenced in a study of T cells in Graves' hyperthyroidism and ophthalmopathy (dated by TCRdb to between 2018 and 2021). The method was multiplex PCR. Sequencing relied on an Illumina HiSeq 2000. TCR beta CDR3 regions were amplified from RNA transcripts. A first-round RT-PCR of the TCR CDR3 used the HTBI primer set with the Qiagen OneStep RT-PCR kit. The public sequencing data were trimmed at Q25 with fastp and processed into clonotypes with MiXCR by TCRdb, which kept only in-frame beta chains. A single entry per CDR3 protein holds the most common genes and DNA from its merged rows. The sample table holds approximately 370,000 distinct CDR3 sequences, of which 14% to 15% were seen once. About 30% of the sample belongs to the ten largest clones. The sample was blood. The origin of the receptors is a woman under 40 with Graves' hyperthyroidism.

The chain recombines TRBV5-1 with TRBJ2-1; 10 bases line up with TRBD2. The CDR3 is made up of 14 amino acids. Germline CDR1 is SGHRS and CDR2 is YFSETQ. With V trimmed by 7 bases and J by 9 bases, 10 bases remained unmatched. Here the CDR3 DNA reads TGCGCCAGCTCCCCCCCGCTAGCGGGAGTTGAGCAGTTCTTC. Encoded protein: CASSPPLAGVEQFF. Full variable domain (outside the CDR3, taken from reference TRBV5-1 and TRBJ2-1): KAGVTQTPRYLIKTRGQQVTLSCSPISGHRSVSWYQQTPGQGLQFLFEYFSETQRNKGNFPGRFSGRQFSNSRSEMNVSTLELGDSALYLCASSPPLAGVEQFFGPGTRLTVL.

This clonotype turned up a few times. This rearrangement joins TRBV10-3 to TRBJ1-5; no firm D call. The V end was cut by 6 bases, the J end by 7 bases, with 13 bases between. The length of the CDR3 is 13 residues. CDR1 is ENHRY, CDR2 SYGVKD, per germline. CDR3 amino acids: CAISDSGSQPQHF. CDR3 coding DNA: TGTGCCATCAGCGACTCGGGGTCGCAGCCCCAGCATTTT.

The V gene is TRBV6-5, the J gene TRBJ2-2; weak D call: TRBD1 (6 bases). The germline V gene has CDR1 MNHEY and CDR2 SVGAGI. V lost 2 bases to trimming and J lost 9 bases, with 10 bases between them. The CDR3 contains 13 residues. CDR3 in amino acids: CASSYPTGWELFF. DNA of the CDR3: TGTGCCAGCAGTTACCCGACAGGTTGGGAGCTGTTTTTT.

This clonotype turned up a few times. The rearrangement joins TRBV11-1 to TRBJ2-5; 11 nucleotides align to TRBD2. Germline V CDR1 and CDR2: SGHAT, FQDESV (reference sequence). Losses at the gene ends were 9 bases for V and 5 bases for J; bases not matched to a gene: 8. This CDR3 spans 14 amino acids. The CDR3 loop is CASSPASGRETQYF. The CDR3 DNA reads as TGTGCCAGTAGCCCGGCTAGCGGGAGGGAGACCCAGTACTTC.

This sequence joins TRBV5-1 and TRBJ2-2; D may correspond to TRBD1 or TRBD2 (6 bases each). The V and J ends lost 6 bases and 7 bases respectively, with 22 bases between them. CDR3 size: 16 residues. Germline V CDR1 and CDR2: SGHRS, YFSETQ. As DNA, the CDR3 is TGCGCCAGCAAAAACGCGTACGGGGGCGCCGGCGGGGAGCTGTTTTTT. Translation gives CASKNAYGGAGGELFF.

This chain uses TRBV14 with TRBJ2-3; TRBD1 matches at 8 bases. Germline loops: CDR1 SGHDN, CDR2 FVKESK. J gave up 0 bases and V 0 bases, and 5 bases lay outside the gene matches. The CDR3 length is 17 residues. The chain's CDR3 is CASSQDGTGPSTDTQYF. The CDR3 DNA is TGTGCCAGCAGCCAAGACGGGACAGGTCCCAGCACAGATACGCAGTATTTT.

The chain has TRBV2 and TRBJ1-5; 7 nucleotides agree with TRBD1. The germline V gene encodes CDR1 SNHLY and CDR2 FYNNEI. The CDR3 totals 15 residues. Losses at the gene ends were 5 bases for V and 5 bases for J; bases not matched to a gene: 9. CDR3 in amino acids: CASSRDRSTYQPQHF. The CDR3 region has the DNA TGTGCCAGCAGTCGGGACAGATCAACTTATCAGCCCCAGCATTTT. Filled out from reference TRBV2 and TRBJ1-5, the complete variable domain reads EPEVTQTPSHQVTQMGQEVILRCVPISNHLYFYWYRQILGQKVEFLVSFYNNEISEKSEIFDDQFSVERPDGSNFTLKIRSTKLEDSAMYFCASSRDRSTYQPQHFGDGTRLSIL.

The chain's CDR3 is CATSRDLGPTTGELFF. The CDR3 DNA is TGTGCCACCAGCAGAGATTTGGGACCTACGACCGGGGAGCTGTTTTTT. This chain joins TRBV15 and TRBJ2-2; D possibly matches TRBD1 or TRBD2 (5 bases each). The germline V and J ends were trimmed by 0 bases and 5 bases, with 13 bases remaining between them. There are 16 residues in the CDR3. Germline CDR1 reads LNHNV; CDR2 reads YYDKDF (reference sequence). Filled out from reference TRBV15 and TRBJ2-2, the complete variable domain reads DAMVIQNPRYQVTQFGKPVTLSCSQTLNHNVMYWYQQKSSQAPKLLFHYYDKDFNNEADTPDNFQSRRPNTSFCFLDIRSPGLGDTAMYLCATSRDLGPTTGELFFGEGSRLTVL.

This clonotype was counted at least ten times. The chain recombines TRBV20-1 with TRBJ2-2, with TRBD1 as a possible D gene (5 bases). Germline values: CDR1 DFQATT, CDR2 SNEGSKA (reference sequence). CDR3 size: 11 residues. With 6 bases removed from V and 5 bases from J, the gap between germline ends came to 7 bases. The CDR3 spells CSAPGTGELFF. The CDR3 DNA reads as TGCAGTGCCCCAGGGACCGGGGAGCTGTTTTTT.

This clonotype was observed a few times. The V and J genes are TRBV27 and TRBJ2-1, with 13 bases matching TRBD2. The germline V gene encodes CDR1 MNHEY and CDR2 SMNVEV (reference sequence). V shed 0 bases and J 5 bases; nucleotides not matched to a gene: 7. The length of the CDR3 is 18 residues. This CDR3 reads CASSLSAPTSGRNNEQFF. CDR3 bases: TGTGCCAGCAGTTTATCCGCCCCGACTAGCGGGAGGAACAATGAGCAGTTCTTC.

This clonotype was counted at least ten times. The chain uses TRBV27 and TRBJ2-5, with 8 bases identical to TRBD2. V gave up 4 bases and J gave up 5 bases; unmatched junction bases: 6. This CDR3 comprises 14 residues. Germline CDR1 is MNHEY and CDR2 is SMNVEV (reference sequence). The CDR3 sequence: CASSSGGTGETQYF. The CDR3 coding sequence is TGTGCCAGCAGTTCGGGGGGGACCGGGGAGACCCAGTACTTC.

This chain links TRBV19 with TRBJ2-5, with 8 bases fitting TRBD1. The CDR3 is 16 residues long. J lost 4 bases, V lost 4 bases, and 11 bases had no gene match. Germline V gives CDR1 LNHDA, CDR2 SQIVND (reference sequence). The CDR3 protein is CASSTGVAGTGETQYF. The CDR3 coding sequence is TGTGCCAGTAGTACGGGGGTTGCAGGGACAGGAGAGACCCAGTACTTC.

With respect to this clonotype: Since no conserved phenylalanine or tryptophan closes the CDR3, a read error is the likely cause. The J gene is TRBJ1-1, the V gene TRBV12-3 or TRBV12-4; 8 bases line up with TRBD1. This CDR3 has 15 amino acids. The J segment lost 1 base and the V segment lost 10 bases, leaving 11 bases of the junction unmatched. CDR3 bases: TGTGCCACGAACCGCCCAGGGGGCAGGAACACTGAAGCTTTCGTT. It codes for CATNRPGGRNTEAFV.

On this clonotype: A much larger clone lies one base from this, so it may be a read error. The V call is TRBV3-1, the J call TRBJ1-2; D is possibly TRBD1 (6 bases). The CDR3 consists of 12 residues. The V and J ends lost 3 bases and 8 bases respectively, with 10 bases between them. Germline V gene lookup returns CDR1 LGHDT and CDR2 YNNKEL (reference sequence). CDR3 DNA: TGTGCCAGCAGCCACCGGGGGGGCGGCTACACCTTC. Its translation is CASSHRGGGYTF. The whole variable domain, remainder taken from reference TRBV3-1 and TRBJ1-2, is DTAVSQTPKYLVTQMGNDKSIKCEQNLGHDTMYWYKQDSKKFLKIMFSYNNKELIINETVPNRFSPKSPDKAHLNLHINSLELGDSAVYFCASSHRGGGYTFGSGTRLTVV.

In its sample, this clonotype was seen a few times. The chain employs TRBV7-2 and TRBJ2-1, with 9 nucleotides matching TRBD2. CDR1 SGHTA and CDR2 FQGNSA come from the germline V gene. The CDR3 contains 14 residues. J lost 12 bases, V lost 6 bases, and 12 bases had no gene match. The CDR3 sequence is CASRPGLAEVVQFF. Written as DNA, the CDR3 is TGTGCCAGCAGACCGGGACTAGCAGAAGTAGTGCAGTTCTTC.

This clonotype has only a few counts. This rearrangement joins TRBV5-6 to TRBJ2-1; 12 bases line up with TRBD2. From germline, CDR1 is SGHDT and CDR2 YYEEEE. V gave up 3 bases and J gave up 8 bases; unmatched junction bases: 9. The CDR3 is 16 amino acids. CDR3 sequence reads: CASSYRLAGATDEQFF. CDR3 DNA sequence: TGTGCCAGCAGCTATAGACTAGCGGGAGCCACCGATGAGCAGTTCTTC.

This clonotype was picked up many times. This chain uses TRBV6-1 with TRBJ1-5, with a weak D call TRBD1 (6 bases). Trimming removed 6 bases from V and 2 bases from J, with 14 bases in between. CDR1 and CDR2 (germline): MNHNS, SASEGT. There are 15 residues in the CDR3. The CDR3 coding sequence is TGTGCCAGCAGGCCGGGGGGGCTCGGCAATCAGCCCCAGCATTTT. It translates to CASRPGGLGNQPQHF.

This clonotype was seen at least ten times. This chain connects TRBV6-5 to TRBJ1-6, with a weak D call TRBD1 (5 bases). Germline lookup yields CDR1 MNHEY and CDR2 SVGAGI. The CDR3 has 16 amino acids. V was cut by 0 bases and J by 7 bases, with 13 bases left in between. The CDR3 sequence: CASSYSPRAENSPLHF. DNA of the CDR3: TGTGCCAGCAGTTACTCGCCCAGGGCCGAGAATTCACCCCTCCACTTT.

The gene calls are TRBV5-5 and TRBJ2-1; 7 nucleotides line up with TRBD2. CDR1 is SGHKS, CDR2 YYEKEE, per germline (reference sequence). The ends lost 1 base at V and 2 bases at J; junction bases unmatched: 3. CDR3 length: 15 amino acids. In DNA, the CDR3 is TGTGCCAGCAGCTTGCCGGGAGGTCCCTACAATGAGCAGTTCTTC. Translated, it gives CASSLPGGPYNEQFF.

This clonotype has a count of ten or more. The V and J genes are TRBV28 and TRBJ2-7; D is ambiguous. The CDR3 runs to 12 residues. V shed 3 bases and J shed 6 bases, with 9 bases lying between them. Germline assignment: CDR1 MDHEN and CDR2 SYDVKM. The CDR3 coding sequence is TGTGCCAGCAGTTTTTCCCACATCGAGCAGTACTTC. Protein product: CASSFSHIEQYF.